These 8 T cell receptor beta chains came from one sample sequenced in a study of cytomegalovirus exposure and HLA in healthy donors. 13 Jbeta primers and 60 Vbeta primers were used for the PCR. Assay used: immunoSEQ multiplex PCR; TCRdb lists only in-frame clones, some missing. The sample comprises 30,000 to 45,000 clones, around 80% of which are singletons, and around 3.6% rests with the top ten. The sample was PBMCs. These receptors were taken from a young woman in good health and CMV-seronegative.

This rearrangement joins TRBV9 to TRBJ2-3, with 8 bases lining up with TRBD2. The CDR3 covers 15 residues. CDR1 SGDLS and CDR2 YYNGEE come from the germline V gene. V shed 2 bases, J shed 4 bases, and the junction held 6 bases outside the gene matches. CDR3 loop: CASSVLGTRADTQYF. The CDR3 DNA reads as TGTGCCAGCAGCGTCCTCGGGACTAGGGCAGATACGCAGTATTTT.

The J gene is TRBJ2-5, the V gene TRBV7-2; no clear D gene. Germline V gene lookup returns CDR1 SGHTA and CDR2 FQGNSA. V lost 5 bases to trimming and J lost 5 bases, with 6 bases between them. This CDR3 comprises 11 residues. CDR3 in DNA: TGTGCCAGCAGCCCCGGGGAGACCCAGTACTTC. Translation gives CASSPGETQYF.

The chain is built from TRBV10-3 and TRBJ1-1; maybe TRBD1 (6 bases). V was trimmed by 4 bases and J by 2 bases, leaving 8 bases between them. The CDR3 sequence is 13 residues long. Germline CDR1 reads ENHRY; CDR2 reads SYGVKD. In DNA form, the CDR3 reads TGTGCCATCAGTGGACAGGCTAACACTGAAGCTTTCTTT. The encoded protein is CAISGQANTEAFF.

V usage is TRBV7-2 and J usage is TRBJ2-1; 10 bases are a match to TRBD2. The trim removed 8 bases at V and 7 bases at J, leaving 5 bases unmatched. The CDR3 is 13 amino acids. In germline, CDR1 is SGHTA, CDR2 FQGNSA. This CDR3 reads CASWSGGGNEQFF. CDR3 DNA: TGTGCCAGCTGGAGCGGGGGGGGAAATGAGCAGTTCTTC.

This chain connects TRBV11-2 to TRBJ2-5, with 10 bases that match TRBD1. The CDR3 extends over 16 amino acids. Germline lookup yields CDR1 SGHAT and CDR2 FQNNGV. V dropped 0 bases and J dropped 5; count of bases not matched to a gene: 6. The DNA for the CDR3 is TGTGCCAGCAGCTTAGATAGGGGGACAGGGGCCGAGACCCAGTACTTC. It yields the protein CASSLDRGTGAETQYF. The full variable domain, with the rest looked up from reference TRBV11-2 and TRBJ2-5, is EAGVAQSPRYKIIEKRQSVAFWCNPISGHATLYWYQQILGQGPKLLIQFQNNGVVDDSQLPKDRFSAERLKGVDSTLKIQPAKLEDSAVYLCASSLDRGTGAETQYFGPGTRLLVL.

Worth noting for this clone: Relative to the germline gene, one junction end is altered; a read error may explain this. The V and J genes are TRBV19 and TRBJ1-5, with TRBD1 matching 9 bases. Germline-derived CDR1 and CDR2 are LNHDA and SQIVND (reference sequence). The CDR3 is 16 residues long. This CDR3 is CATSRDRAHSNQPQNF. The CDR3 DNA is TGTGCCACGTCCCGGGACAGGGCGCATAGCAATCAGCCCCAGAATTTT.

The chain combines TRBV5-1 with TRBJ2-5, with 8 bases identical to TRBD2. Per germline, CDR1 SGHRS and CDR2 YFSETQ. The CDR3 length is 16 residues. V was clipped by 0 bases and J by 5 bases; unmatched bases: 9. CDR3 sequence: CASSLDPAGAEETQYF. In DNA, the CDR3 is TGCGCCAGCAGCTTGGATCCAGCGGGAGCGGAGGAGACCCAGTACTTC.

The chain couples TRBV30 to TRBJ2-3, with D possibly TRBD2 on 6 matching bases. This CDR3 has 14 residues. The germline V gene encodes CDR1 GTSNPN and CDR2 SVGIG (reference sequence). Trimming left V 3 bases short and J 4 bases short, with 14 bases between. The CDR3 here is CAWSRLEGPDTQYF. The DNA of the CDR3 is TGTGCCTGGAGCCGACTAGAAGGTCCAGATACGCAGTATTTT.